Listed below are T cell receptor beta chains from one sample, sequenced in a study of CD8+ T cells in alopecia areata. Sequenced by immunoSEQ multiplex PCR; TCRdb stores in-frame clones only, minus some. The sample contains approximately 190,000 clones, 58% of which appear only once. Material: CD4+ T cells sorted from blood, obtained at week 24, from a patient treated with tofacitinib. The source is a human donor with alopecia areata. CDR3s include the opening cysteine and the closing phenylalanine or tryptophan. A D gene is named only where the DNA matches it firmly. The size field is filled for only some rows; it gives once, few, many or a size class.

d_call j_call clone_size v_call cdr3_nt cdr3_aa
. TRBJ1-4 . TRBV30 TGTGCCTGGATGGTCCGGTCATGGGGGCTCAGGGAAAAACTGTTTTTT CAWMVRSWGLREKLFF
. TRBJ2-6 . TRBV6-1 TGTGCCAGCAGTGAAAACCCGGTCGGGGCTGGGGCCAACGTCCTGACTTTC CASSENPVGAGANVLTF
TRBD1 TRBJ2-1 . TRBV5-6 TGTGCCAGCAGAACAGGGACAGGGGAAGTCAATGAGCAGTTCTTC CASRTGTGEVNEQFF
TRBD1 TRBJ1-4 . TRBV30 TGTGCCTGGAGTGTACAGGGGACAGGGAATGAAAAACTGTTTTTT CAWSVQGTGNEKLFF
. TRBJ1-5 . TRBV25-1 TGTGCCAGCAGTGGGACGGGAGGGTGGCAGCCCCAGCATTTT CASSGTGGWQPQHF
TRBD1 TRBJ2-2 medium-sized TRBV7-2 TGTGCCAGCAGCTCAGGGACAGCTTTGAACACCGGGGAGCTGTTTTTT CASSSGTALNTGELFF
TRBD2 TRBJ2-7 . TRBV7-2 TGTGCCAGCAGCTTGTCGACTAGCGGGGGGAACAACTACGAGCAGTACTTC CASSLSTSGGNNYEQYF
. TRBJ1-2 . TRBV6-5 TGTGCCAGCAGTCCCCAGGGTATACATGGCTACACCTTC CASSPQGIHGYTF
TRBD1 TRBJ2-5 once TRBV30 TGTGCCTCCGCCCGGGGACAGGCCCAAGAGACCCAGTACTTC CASARGQAQETQYF
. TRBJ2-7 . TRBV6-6 TGTGCCAGCAGTTTCAGCGGAACCTACGAGCAGTACTTC CASSFSGTYEQYF
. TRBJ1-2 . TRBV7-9 TGTGCCAGCAGCTTAGAACAGGCCTATGGCTACACCTTC CASSLEQAYGYTF
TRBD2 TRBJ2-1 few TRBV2 TGTGCCAGCAGTGTTGCGGGGGGGAACAATGAGCAGTTCTTC CASSVAGGNNEQFF
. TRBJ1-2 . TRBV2 TGTGCCAGCAGTGAACGGAGGGCGCGGGGCTACACCTTC CASSERRARGYTF
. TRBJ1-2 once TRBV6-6 TGTGCCAGCAGTTACGGCCAATCTGATAACTATGGCTACACCTTC CASSYGQSDNYGYTF
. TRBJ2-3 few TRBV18 TGTGCCAGCTCACCAATGGGGGGGGCCACAGATACGCAGTATTTT CASSPMGGATDTQYF
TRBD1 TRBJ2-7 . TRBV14 TGTGCCAGCAGCCAAGATCAAACAGGGGGCGTGAACACCTACGAGCAGTACTTC CASSQDQTGGVNTYEQYF
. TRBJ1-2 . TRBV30 TGTGCCTGGATGGCGGAAAACTTCTATGGCTACACCTTC CAWMAENFYGYTF
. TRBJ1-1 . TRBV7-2 TGTGCCAGCAGCCGGTGGGGGGAGAACACTGAAGCTTTCTTT CASSRWGENTEAFF
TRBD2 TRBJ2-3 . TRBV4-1 TGCGCCAGCAGCCAAGATGCTAGCGGGAGGGGGAATACGCAGTATTTT CASSQDASGRGNTQYF
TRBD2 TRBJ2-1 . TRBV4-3 TGCGCCAGCAGCCAACTAGCGGCGGTTGAGCAGTTCTTC CASSQLAAVEQFF
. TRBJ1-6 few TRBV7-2 TGTGCCAGCAGCTTAGGAGGGCAGAGTTCACCCCTCCACTTT CASSLGGQSSPLHF
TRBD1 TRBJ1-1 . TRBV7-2 TGTGCCAGCAGCTTAGCTGGACAGGTGAACACTGAAGCTTTCTTT CASSLAGQVNTEAFF
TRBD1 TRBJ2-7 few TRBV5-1 TGCGCCAGCAGCTTGGGGGGACAGGGCAGCGAGCAGTACTTC CASSLGGQGSEQYF
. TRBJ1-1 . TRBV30 TGTGCCTCGACGCTGCATGCTGGCACTGAAGCTTTCTTT CASTLHAGTEAFF
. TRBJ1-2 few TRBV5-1 TGCGCCAGCAGCTCGAGACTTCAGGACTATGGCTACACCTTC CASSSRLQDYGYTF
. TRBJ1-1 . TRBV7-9 TGTGCCAGCAGCTCCTTACTCACTGAAGCTTTCTTT CASSSLLTEAFF
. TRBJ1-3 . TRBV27 TGTGCCAGCATGTCGGCAGGGTGGAACACCATATATTTT CASMSAGWNTIYF
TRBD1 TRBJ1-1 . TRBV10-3 TGTGCCATCAGTGAGTCGACAGGGGGGACTGAAGCTTTCTTT CAISESTGGTEAFF
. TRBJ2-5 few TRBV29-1 TGCAGCGCCCCCCCGGGGGCGGGAGAGTGGCAAGAGACCCAGTACTTC CSAPPGAGEWQETQYF
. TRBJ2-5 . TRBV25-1 TGTGCCAGCAGTGCAGGGGGGGGCTTGGAGACCCAGTACTTC CASSAGGGLETQYF
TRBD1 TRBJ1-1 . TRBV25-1 TGTGCCAGCATCTCCGGGACAGGAAGTGAAGCTTTCTTT CASISGTGSEAFF
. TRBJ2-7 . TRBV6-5 TGTGCCAGCACCGGACTCTACGAGCAGTACTTC CASTGLYEQYF
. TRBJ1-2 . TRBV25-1 TGTGCCAGCAGTCGAGGGCAGGGTCCCTATGGCTACACCTTC CASSRGQGPYGYTF
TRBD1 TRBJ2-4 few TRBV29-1 TGCAGCGTACAGGGGGCCAAAAACATTCAGTACTTC CSVQGAKNIQYF
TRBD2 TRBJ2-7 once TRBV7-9 TGTGCCAGCAGCCCCTCGGTAGCGGGAGGATGGGAGCAGTACTTC CASSPSVAGGWEQYF
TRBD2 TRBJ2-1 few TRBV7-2 TGTGCCAGCAGCTCTCAGCGGGGGCCTCGGATCGAGCAGTTCTTC CASSSQRGPRIEQFF
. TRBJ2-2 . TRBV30 TGTGCCTGGAGTAAATACACCGGGGAGCTGTTTTTT CAWSKYTGELFF
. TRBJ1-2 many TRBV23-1 TGCGCCAGCACCATTAAATCGTGGGGTTATGGCTACACCTTC CASTIKSWGYGYTF
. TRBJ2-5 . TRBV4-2 TGTGCCAGCAGCCAAGATCTCGGCAGCCAAGAGACCCAGTACTTC CASSQDLGSQETQYF
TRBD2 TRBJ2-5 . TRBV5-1 TGCGCCAGCAGCTTGGTACTAGCGCGAGAGACCCAGTACTTC CASSLVLARETQYF
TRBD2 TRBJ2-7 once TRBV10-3 TGTGCCATCAGAGGGACTAGCGGGGGTGGAGAGCAGTACTTC CAIRGTSGGGEQYF
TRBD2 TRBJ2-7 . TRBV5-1 TGCGCCAGCAGCTTAGGACTAGCGGGAGGGCCAGGAAACGAGCAGTACTTC CASSLGLAGGPGNEQYF
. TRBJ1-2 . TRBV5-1 TGCGCCAGCAGCTTGTCGGGGGGCGTTGGCTATGGCTACACCTTC CASSLSGGVGYGYTF
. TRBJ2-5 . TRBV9 TGTGCCAGCAGCGTAGAGGCGGGATTGCAAGAGACCCAGTACTTC CASSVEAGLQETQYF
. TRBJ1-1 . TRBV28 TGTGCCAGCAGGGCCTCCGGGACGGGGGCCACTGAAGCTTTCTTT CASRASGTGATEAFF